The 26 T cell receptor beta chains in this list originate from one sample, sequenced in a study of T cell responses to AZD1222 COVID-19 vaccine. Repertoires were generated with immunoSEQ multiplex PCR, while TCRdb's copy carries only in-frame clones and drops some. The table has roughly 100,000 clones, approximately 90% seen once. Specimen: peripheral blood, collected on day 0 of AZD1222 vaccination. These receptors all stem from an adult in good health.

In the case of this clone: Other DNA sequences in this sample translate to the same CDR3. The chain links TRBV18 to TRBJ1-5; D is unclear. The CDR3 is 13 amino acids. Germline CDR1 and CDR2: KGHSH and LQKENI. Trimming removed 2 bases at V and 1 base at J, with 3 bases between. The CDR3 nucleotides are TGTGCCAGCTCACCAGGGAGCAATCAGCCCCAGCATTTT. This gives the protein CASSPGSNQPQHF.

The CDR3 nucleotides read TGTGCCAGCAGCGGGGAACTAGCGGGAGGCACCGGGGAGCTGTTTTTT. This translates into CASSGELAGGTGELFF. The J gene is TRBJ2-2, the V gene TRBV11-3; TRBD2 aligns across 12 bases. Germline loops: CDR1 SGHNT, CDR2 YENEEA. V gave up 5 bases and J gave up 4 bases; unmatched junction bases: 5. The CDR3 runs to 16 residues.

The chain has TRBV11-3 and TRBJ2-7; 13 nucleotides align to TRBD2. Losses at the gene ends were 4 bases for V and 3 bases for J; bases not matched to a gene: 12. Germline-derived CDR1 and CDR2 are SGHNT and YENEEA. This CDR3 region has 18 residues. The chain's CDR3 is CASSSGLAGREEVYEQYF. CDR3 nucleotides: TGTGCCAGCAGCTCGGGACTAGCGGGAAGAGAGGAGGTCTACGAGCAGTACTTC. The full variable domain, completed using reference TRBV11-3 and TRBJ2-7, is EAGVVQSPRYKIIEKKQPVAFWCNPISGHNTLYWYLQNLGQGPELLIRYENEEAVDDSQLPKDRFSAERLKGVDSTLKIQPAELGDSAVYLCASSSGLAGREEVYEQYFGPGTRLTVT.

The chain couples TRBV10-3 to TRBJ1-2, with unresolved D. Trimming pared 6 bases from V and 6 bases from J, leaving 14 bases between. The CDR3 length is 13 residues. The germline V gene encodes CDR1 ENHRY and CDR2 SYGVKD. Written as DNA, the CDR3 is TGTGCCATCAGGACCAACGGTGGAAATGGCTACACCTTC. Protein sequence: CAIRTNGGNGYTF.

The CDR3 protein is CASSLEISGSRTAEQYF. DNA of the CDR3: TGTGCCAGCAGCTTAGAAATTTCCGGGTCGAGAACCGCGGAGCAGTACTTC. V is TRBV7-6 and J is TRBJ2-7; no reliable D call. V shed 1 base and J shed 7 bases, with 23 bases lying between them. Germline CDR1 SGHVS, CDR2 FNYEAQ. The CDR3 runs to 17 residues.

This clone was observed once. The V call is TRBV6-4, the J call TRBJ2-1, with D possibly matching TRBD1 (5 bases). V lost 0 bases to trimming and J lost 9 bases, with 12 bases between them. CDR3 length equals 14 residues. Per germline, CDR1 MRHNA and CDR2 SNTAGT. In DNA form, the CDR3 reads TGTGCCAGCAGTGACTCTTATAGGGGAAGTGAGCAGTTCTTC. As protein: CASSDSYRGSEQFF.

This CDR3 reads CASSLGEYSEQYF. The CDR3, as DNA: TGTGCCAGCAGCTTAGGGGAGTACTCCGAGCAGTACTTC. The chain uses TRBV13 and TRBJ2-7; the D is unclear. This CDR3 has 13 amino acids. The V gene's germline CDR1 is PRHDT and CDR2 FYEKMQ (reference sequence). Trimming cost V 0 bases and J 6 bases, with 9 bases left between them.

V is TRBV6-5 and J is TRBJ1-6, with TRBD1 as a possible D gene (5 bases). This CDR3 has 14 amino acids. Trimming removed 4 bases at V and 7 bases at J, with 11 bases between. From germline, CDR1 is MNHEY and CDR2 SVGAGI. The CDR3, as DNA: TGTGCCAGCAGTTTAGACAGTTCGAATTCACCCCTCCACTTT. Its translation: CASSLDSSNSPLHF.

This sequence joins TRBV6-5 and TRBJ1-6; 9 nucleotides line up with TRBD1. The germline V gene encodes CDR1 MNHEY and CDR2 SVGAGI. The trim removed 6 bases at V and 9 bases at J, leaving 9 bases unmatched. The CDR3 is 15 residues long. CDR3 nucleotides: TGTGCCAGCAGCCGGACAGGGGAAGCTAGTTCACCCCTCCACTTT. Amino acids: CASSRTGEASSPLHF.

CDR3 loop: CASSSQGRKTQYF. CDR3 nucleotide sequence: TGTGCCAGCAGTTCCCAGGGTCGGAAGACCCAGTACTTC. V usage is TRBV12-3 or TRBV12-4 and J usage is TRBJ2-5; TRBD1 might be the D (5 bases). V lost 4 bases and J 6 bases, leaving 12 bases between the germline ends. CDR3 length: 13 residues.

CDR3 in DNA: TGTGCCAGCAGCTCCGGGACTAGCGGGTCCCCGGCTTACAATGAGCAGTTCTTC. As protein: CASSSGTSGSPAYNEQFF. The chain recombines TRBV7-9 with TRBJ2-1; 12 bases are shared with TRBD2. With V trimmed by 4 bases and J by 4 bases, 11 bases remained unmatched. The CDR3 consists of 18 residues. CDR1 is SEHNR, CDR2 FQNEAQ, per germline (reference sequence).

This sequence joins TRBV6-4 and TRBJ2-5, with D unresolved. CDR1 and CDR2 (germline): MRHNA, SNTAGT. This CDR3 has 12 amino acids. V lost 6 bases and J lost 3, with 8 bases in between. CDR3 region: CASSKLEETQYF. The CDR3 DNA reads as TGTGCCAGCAGCAAACTGGAAGAGACCCAGTACTTC.

This sequence joins TRBV7-8 and TRBJ2-7, with TRBD1 matching 8 bases. This CDR3 comprises 13 residues. The junction had 6 bases not matched to a gene; V was cut back by 5 bases and J by 6 bases. Looked up from germline, CDR1 is SGHVS and CDR2 is FQNEAQ. The CDR3 region is CASSRTGMTEQYF. In DNA, the CDR3 is TGTGCCAGCAGCAGGACAGGGATGACCGAGCAGTACTTC.

The rearrangement uses TRBV4-1 and TRBJ2-5, with 10 bases fitting TRBD2. Germline V lookup: CDR1 MGHRA, CDR2 YSYEKL. Trimming removed 4 bases from V and 2 bases from J; junction bases left unmatched: 10. This CDR3 contains 17 residues. In DNA form, the CDR3 reads TGCGCCAGCAGCCCACGAACTAGCGGGACGTTTCAAGAGACCCAGTACTTC. Amino acid sequence: CASSPRTSGTFQETQYF.

CDR3 loop: CAWSGRTGGRGNQPQHF. The CDR3 bases are TGTGCCTGGAGTGGGAGGACAGGGGGTAGAGGCAATCAGCCCCAGCATTTT. This chain joins TRBV30 and TRBJ1-5; 10 nucleotides agree with TRBD1. Germline V lookup: CDR1 GTSNPN, CDR2 SVGIG (reference sequence). This CDR3 comprises 17 residues. Trimming cost V 1 base and J 2 bases; bases outside gene matches: 8.

The CDR3 protein is CASSSDRGRNSPLHF. CDR3 coding DNA: TGTGCCAGCAGCTCCGACAGGGGGCGGAATTCACCCCTCCACTTT. The gene calls are TRBV7-8 and TRBJ1-6; TRBD1 matches 10 bases. Per the germline V gene, CDR1 is SGHVS and CDR2 is FQNEAQ. The CDR3 covers 15 residues. The V segment lost 4 bases and the J segment 7 bases; nucleotides outside the gene matches: 4.

This clone was observed once. V usage is TRBV6-6 and J usage is TRBJ1-4; D is undetermined. Trimming removed 0 bases from V and 7 bases from J, with 6 bases in between. CDR1 is MNHNY, CDR2 SVGAGI, per germline (reference sequence). The CDR3 contains 13 residues. The CDR3 nucleotides read TGTGCCAGCAGTTACTCGGGTTTTGAAAAACTGTTTTTT. Its protein product is CASSYSGFEKLFF.

The chain joins TRBV15 to TRBJ2-5, with D perhaps matching TRBD2 (7 bases). V was pared by 4 bases and J by 1 base, with 13 bases between. The germline CDR1 and CDR2 sequences are LNHNV and YYDKDF (reference sequence). This CDR3 comprises 15 residues. CDR3 in DNA: TGTGCCACCAGCAAGGGGGGGGCGACCCAAGAGACCCAGTACTTC. It encodes CATSKGGATQETQYF.

The chain combines TRBV5-8 with TRBJ1-4; D is unclear. The CDR3 extends over 16 amino acids. V lost 0 bases and J lost 7, with 16 bases in between. Germline V gives CDR1 SGHTS, CDR2 YDEGEE. The CDR3 nucleotides are TGTGCCAGCAGCTTGGATCGTGCGACACTCGGTGAAAAACTGTTTTTT. Its protein product is CASSLDRATLGEKLFF.

The rearrangement uses TRBV7-6 and TRBJ2-7; D remains unclear. Germline-derived CDR1 and CDR2 are SGHVS and FNYEAQ. CDR3 length: 13 amino acids. Trimming removed 2 bases from V and 3 bases from J, with 8 bases in between. CDR3 sequence: CASSLSPNYEQYF. The CDR3 coding sequence is TGTGCCAGCAGCTTAAGCCCGAACTACGAGCAGTACTTC.

The chain links TRBV6-2 or TRBV6-3 to TRBJ2-7; D remains unclear. The CDR3 is 14 residues long. Germline CDR1 and CDR2: MNHEY and SVGEGT. V was clipped by 2 bases and J by 2 bases, with 10 bases between them. Here the CDR3 reads CASSYLDVTYEQYF. In DNA form, the CDR3 reads TGTGCCAGCAGTTACCTGGACGTAACCTACGAGCAGTACTTC.

The chain is built from TRBV7-2 and TRBJ2-3, with 8 nucleotides matching TRBD2. Trimming at V came to 4 bases and at J to 2 bases, leaving 8 bases not matched to a gene. Germline lookup yields CDR1 SGHTA and CDR2 FQGNSA. CDR3 size: 16 residues. The CDR3 sequence: CASSSRTSPYTDTQYF. The CDR3, as DNA: TGTGCCAGCAGCTCGAGGACTAGCCCTTACACAGATACGCAGTATTTT.

This chain uses TRBV7-3 with TRBJ2-3; D gene ambiguous. CDR1 is SGHTA, CDR2 FQGTGA, per germline. The CDR3 has 14 residues. Between the trimmed V and J ends, which lost 5 bases and 3 bases, there was a span of 12 bases. The CDR3: CASSPLGRTDTQYF. DNA of the CDR3: TGTGCCAGCAGCCCCCTCGGGCGTACAGATACGCAGTATTTT.

V is TRBV30 and J is TRBJ2-1; 7 bases match TRBD1. The germline CDR1 and CDR2 sequences are GTSNPN and SVGIG (reference sequence). The CDR3 covers 15 residues. The trim removed 3 bases at V and 2 bases at J, leaving 7 bases unmatched. The CDR3 region has the DNA TGTGCCTGGAGCCCCAACAGGGGCCCCTACAATGAGCAGTTCTTC. Residues: CAWSPNRGPYNEQFF.

A single count supports this clone. The V and J genes are TRBV28 and TRBJ2-7; 7 bases agree with TRBD2. Trimming at V came to 6 bases and at J to 3 bases, leaving 11 bases not matched to a gene. Germline V CDR1 and CDR2: MDHEN, SYDVKM. This CDR3 is 15 amino acids long. The CDR3 spells CASRGRAVSIYEQYF. The CDR3 DNA is TGTGCCAGCAGGGGGAGGGCAGTTAGTATCTACGAGCAGTACTTC.

The V gene is TRBV11-2, the J gene TRBJ2-1; D might be TRBD1 or TRBD2, each matching 5 bases. The CDR3 contains 14 residues. V gave up 5 bases and J gave up 5 bases, with 13 bases separating them. Looked up from germline, CDR1 is SGHAT and CDR2 is FQNNGV. The CDR3 bases are TGTGCCAGCAGCACGATGGGACGAGACAATGAGCAGTTCTTC. Its translation is CASSTMGRDNEQFF. Together with reference TRBV11-2 and TRBJ2-1, the CDR3 gives the full variable domain: EAGVAQSPRYKIIEKRQSVAFWCNPISGHATLYWYQQILGQGPKLLIQFQNNGVVDDSQLPKDRFSAERLKGVDSTLKIQPAKLEDSAVYLCASSTMGRDNEQFFGPGTRLTVL.